This T cell receptor beta chain emerged from a study of neurological immune-mediated disorders. Study observations and caveats: The greatest degree of TCR clonal expansion was observed in HTLV-1-associated myelopathy, with the lowest in multiple sclerosis, below that of healthy controls.

From the 5' RACE reads, TCRdb called clonotypes with MiXCR, one entry per CDR3 protein. The sample consists of about 120,000 distinct CDR3 sequences, more than 2.5% of them appearing once. Germline lookup yields CDR1 SGHRS and CDR2 YFSETQ. The CDR3 loop spans 16 amino acids. Losses at the gene ends were 0 bases for V and 1 base for J; bases not matched to a gene: 3. This clonotype was found many times. Its antigen is unknown. The TCR was taken from a woman aged 25 to 39 with multiple sclerosis. The chain uses TRBV5-1 and TRBJ2-3; 9 nucleotides line up with TRBD2. Material for sequencing was PBMCs. The CDR3 is CASSLALAGRTDTQYF. DNA for the CDR3: TGCGCCAGCAGCTTGGCGCTAGCGGGACGCACAGATACGCAGTATTTT.